One sample yielded the 3 T cell receptor beta chains listed below, sequenced in a study of immune heterogeneity within non-small cell lung tumors. TCR beta CDR3 was amplified by multiplex PCR using 32 V and 13 J primers. From the multiplex PCR reads, TCRdb called clonotypes with MiXCR, one entry per CDR3 protein. The data contain 10,000 or so distinct CDR3 sequences, 15% to 20% of them singletons. Template input was genomic DNA from bulk tumor (approximately 640 ng per sample). Several biopsies per primary tumor were taken during surgery, spaced as far apart as possible. With untreated, newly diagnosed non-small cell lung cancer, the patients went on to undergo curative surgery. The sample comprised lung tumor tissue. Every receptor here comes from a man aged 35 to 55 with non-small cell lung cancer.

This clonotype was detected many times. The chain is built from TRBV20-1 and TRBJ2-3, with D perhaps matching TRBD2 (5 bases). This CDR3 region has 16 residues. The ends were cut back, 3 bases at V and 0 bases at J, with 16 bases in the middle. Per the germline V gene, CDR1 is DFQATT and CDR2 is SNEGSKA (reference sequence). The CDR3: CSARPSFYSSTDTQYF. The CDR3 nucleotides are TGCAGTGCTAGGCCTAGCTTTTACTCTAGCACAGATACGCAGTATTTT.

This clonotype is labeled medium-sized (0.01 to 0.1%). The genes are TRBV3-2 and TRBJ2-1; the table calls TRBD1, which could not be checked here. TRBV3-2 is classified as a pseudogene. CDR3 size: 17 residues. The CDR3 spells CASSQVSFLLAPFEQFF. CDR3 sequence (DNA): TGTGCCAGCAGCCAAGTCTCGTTTCTACTCGCCCCTTTTGAGCAGTTCTTC.

This clonotype qualifies as medium-sized. In DNA form, the CDR3 reads TGTGCCAGCAGCCCGCAGGCCCGGGTTGATGGCTACACCTTC. It translates to CASSPQARVDGYTF. The rearrangement joins TRBV6-1 to TRBJ1-2; D is unclear. This CDR3 is built from 14 residues. Trimming removed 6 bases from V and 6 bases from J, with 17 bases in between. Germline values: CDR1 MNHNS, CDR2 SASEGT.